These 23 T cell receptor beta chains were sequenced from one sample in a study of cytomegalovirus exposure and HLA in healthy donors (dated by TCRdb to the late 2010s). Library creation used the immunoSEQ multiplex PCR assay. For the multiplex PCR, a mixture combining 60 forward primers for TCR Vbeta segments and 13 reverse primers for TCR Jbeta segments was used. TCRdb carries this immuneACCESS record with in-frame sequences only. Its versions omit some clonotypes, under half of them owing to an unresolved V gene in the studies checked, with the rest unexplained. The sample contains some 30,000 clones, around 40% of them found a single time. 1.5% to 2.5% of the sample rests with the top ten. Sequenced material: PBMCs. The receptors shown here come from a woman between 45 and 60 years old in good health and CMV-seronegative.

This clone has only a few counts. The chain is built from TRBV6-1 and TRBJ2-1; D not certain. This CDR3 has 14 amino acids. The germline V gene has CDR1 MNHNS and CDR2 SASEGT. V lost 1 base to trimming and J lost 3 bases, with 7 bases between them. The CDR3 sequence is CASSEGQFYNEQFF. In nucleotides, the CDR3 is TGTGCCAGCAGTGAAGGTCAATTCTACAATGAGCAGTTCTTC.

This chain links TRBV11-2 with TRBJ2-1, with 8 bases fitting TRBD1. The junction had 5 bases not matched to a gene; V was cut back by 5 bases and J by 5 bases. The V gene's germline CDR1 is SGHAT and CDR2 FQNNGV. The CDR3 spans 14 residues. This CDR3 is CASSTRQGNNEQFF. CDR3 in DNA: TGTGCCAGCAGCACCCGACAGGGGAACAATGAGCAGTTCTTC.

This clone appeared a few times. CDR3 DNA: TGTGCCAGCAGCCCCAGGACAGGAGCAAATGAAAAACTGTTTTTT. Protein product: CASSPRTGANEKLFF. The chain couples TRBV6-6 to TRBJ1-4, with TRBD1 matching over 7 bases. Per the germline V gene, CDR1 is MNHNY and CDR2 is SVGAGI (reference sequence). The CDR3 covers 15 residues. Losses at the gene ends were 6 bases for V and 5 bases for J; bases not matched to a gene: 9.

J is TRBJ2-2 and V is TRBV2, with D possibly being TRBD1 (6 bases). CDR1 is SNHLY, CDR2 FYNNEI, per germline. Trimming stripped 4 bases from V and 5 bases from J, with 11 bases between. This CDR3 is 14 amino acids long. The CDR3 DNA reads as TGTGCCAGCAGTGCGGACAGAGGGACCGGGGAGCTGTTTTTT. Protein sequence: CASSADRGTGELFF.

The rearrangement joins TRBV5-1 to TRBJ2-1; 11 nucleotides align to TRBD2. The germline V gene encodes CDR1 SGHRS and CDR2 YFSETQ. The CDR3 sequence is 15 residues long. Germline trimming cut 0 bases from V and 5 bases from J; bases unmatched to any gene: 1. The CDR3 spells CASSLGLAGNNEQFF. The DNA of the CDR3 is TGCGCCAGCAGCTTGGGACTAGCGGGGAACAATGAGCAGTTCTTC.

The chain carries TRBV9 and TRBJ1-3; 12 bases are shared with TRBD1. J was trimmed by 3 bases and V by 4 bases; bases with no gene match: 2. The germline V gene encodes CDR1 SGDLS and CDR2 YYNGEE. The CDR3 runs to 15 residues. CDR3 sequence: CASSRDRGLGNTIYF. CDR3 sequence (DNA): TGTGCCAGCAGCCGGGACAGGGGGCTTGGAAACACCATATATTTT.

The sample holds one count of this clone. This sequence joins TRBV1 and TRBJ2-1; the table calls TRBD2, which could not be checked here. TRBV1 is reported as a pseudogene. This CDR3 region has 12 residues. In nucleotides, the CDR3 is TGCACCAGCAGTCCTCGAGACAATGAGCAGTTCTTC. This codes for CTSSPRDNEQFF.

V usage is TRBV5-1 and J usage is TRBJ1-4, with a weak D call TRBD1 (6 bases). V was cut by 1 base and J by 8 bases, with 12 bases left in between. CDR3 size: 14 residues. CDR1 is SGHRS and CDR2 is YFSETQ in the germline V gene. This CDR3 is CASSLQGLREKLFF. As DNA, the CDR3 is TGCGCCAGCAGCTTGCAGGGGCTCCGGGAAAAACTGTTTTTT.

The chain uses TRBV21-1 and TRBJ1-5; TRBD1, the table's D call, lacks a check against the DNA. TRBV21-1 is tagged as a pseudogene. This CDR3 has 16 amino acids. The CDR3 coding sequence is TGTGCCAGCAGCACCCCCAGGACAGGAGGGAATCAGCCCCAGCATTTT. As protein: CASSTPRTGGNQPQHF.

The CDR3 sequence is CASSPLGQGGNTEAFF. The CDR3 DNA is TGTGCCAGCAGTCCACTCGGACAGGGGGGGAACACTGAAGCTTTCTTT. This chain joins TRBV27 and TRBJ1-1; 10 positions agree with TRBD1. V trimming: 5 bases; J trimming: 1 base; junction bases outside the gene matches: 7. The CDR3 sequence is 16 residues long. Germline assignment: CDR1 MNHEY and CDR2 SMNVEV (reference sequence).

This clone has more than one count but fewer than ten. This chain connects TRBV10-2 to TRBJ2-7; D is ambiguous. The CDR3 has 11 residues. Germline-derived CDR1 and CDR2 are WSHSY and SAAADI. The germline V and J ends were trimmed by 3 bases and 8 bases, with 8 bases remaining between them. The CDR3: CASSDRLQQYF. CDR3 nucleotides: TGCGCCAGCAGTGATCGGTTACAGCAGTACTTC.

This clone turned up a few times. The CDR3 DNA reads as TGTGCCAGCAGTGAATGGGGGGAGGCAAACACCATATATTTT. Its translation is CASSEWGEANTIYF. The chain links TRBV2 to TRBJ1-3; the D gene is possibly TRBD1 (5 bases). Trimming took off 2 bases at V and 6 bases at J, with 11 bases between the two ends. This CDR3 has 14 amino acids. Germline V gives CDR1 SNHLY, CDR2 FYNNEI.

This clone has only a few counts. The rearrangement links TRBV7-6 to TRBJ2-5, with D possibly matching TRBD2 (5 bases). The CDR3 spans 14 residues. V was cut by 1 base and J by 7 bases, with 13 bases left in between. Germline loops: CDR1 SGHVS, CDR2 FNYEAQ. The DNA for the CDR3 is TGTGCCAGCAGCTTAGGAGAGGGTGGGTTGACCCAGTACTTC. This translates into CASSLGEGGLTQYF.

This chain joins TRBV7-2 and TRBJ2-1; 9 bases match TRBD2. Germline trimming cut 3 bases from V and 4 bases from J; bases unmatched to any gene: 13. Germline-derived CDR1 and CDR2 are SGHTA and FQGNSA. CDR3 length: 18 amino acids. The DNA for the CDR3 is TGTGCCAGCAGCTTCGTCCAATTAGCGGGGGCCTCTTACAATGAGCAGTTCTTC. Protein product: CASSFVQLAGASYNEQFF.

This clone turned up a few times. DNA of the CDR3: TGTGCCAGCAGTATGCAGGGGCCTTACAATGAAAAACTGTTTTTT. Amino acid sequence: CASSMQGPYNEKLFF. V is TRBV28 and J is TRBJ1-4; maybe TRBD1 (6 bases). With 5 bases removed from V and 5 bases from J, the gap between germline ends came to 15 bases. This CDR3 is 15 amino acids long. CDR1 MDHEN and CDR2 SYDVKM come from the germline V gene.

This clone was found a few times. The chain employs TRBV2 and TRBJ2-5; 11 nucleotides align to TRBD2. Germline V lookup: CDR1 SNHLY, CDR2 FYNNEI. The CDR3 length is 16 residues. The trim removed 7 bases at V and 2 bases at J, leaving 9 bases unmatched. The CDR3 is CASNRLAGRKQETQYF. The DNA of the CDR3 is TGTGCCAGCAACCGACTAGCGGGACGCAAGCAAGAGACCCAGTACTTC.

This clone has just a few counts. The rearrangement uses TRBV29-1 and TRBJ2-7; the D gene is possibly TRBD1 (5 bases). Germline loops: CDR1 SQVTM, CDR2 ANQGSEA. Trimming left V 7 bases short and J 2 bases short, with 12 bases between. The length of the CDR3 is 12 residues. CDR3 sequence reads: CSGRTSPYEQYF. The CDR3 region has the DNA TGCAGCGGACGGACATCACCCTACGAGCAGTACTTC.

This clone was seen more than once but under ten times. The CDR3 region is CANSQGGDTEAFF. Here the CDR3 DNA reads TGTGCCAACTCACAGGGTGGGGACACTGAAGCTTTCTTT. The rearrangement links TRBV28 to TRBJ1-1; tentative D call: TRBD1 (6 bases). Trimming shortened V by 10 bases and J by 3 bases, and 15 bases separated the two germline ends. Germline CDR1 and CDR2: MDHEN and SYDVKM. The CDR3 runs to 13 residues.

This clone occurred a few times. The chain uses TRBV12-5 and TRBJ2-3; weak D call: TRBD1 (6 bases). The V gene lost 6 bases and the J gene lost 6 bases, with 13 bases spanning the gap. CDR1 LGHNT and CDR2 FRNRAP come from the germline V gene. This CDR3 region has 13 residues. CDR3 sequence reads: CASGARTVDTQYF. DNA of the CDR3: TGTGCTAGTGGGGCCCGGACAGTGGATACGCAGTATTTT.

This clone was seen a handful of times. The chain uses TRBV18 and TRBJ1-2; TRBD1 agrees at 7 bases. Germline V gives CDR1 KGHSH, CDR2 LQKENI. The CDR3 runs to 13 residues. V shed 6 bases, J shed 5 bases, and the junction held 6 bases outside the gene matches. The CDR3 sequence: CASSPTGEYGYTF. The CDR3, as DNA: TGTGCCAGCTCGCCCACAGGGGAGTATGGCTACACCTTC.

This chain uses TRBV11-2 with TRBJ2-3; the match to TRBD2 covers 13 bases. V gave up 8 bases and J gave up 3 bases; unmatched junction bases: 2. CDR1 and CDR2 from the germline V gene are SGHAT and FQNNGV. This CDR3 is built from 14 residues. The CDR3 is CASRTSGGTDTQYF. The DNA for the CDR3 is TGTGCCAGCCGGACTAGCGGGGGAACAGATACGCAGTATTTT.

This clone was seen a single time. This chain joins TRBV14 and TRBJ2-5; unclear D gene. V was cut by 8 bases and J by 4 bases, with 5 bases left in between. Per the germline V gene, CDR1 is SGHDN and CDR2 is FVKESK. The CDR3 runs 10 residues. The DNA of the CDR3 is TGTGCCAGCGACACAGAGACCCAGTACTTC. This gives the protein CASDTETQYF.

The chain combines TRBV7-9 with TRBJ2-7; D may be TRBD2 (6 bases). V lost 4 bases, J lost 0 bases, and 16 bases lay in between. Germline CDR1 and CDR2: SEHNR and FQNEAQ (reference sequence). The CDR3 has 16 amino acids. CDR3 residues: CASSSPRGSASYEQYF. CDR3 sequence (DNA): TGTGCCAGCAGCTCCCCGCGGGGTAGCGCCTCCTACGAGCAGTACTTC.